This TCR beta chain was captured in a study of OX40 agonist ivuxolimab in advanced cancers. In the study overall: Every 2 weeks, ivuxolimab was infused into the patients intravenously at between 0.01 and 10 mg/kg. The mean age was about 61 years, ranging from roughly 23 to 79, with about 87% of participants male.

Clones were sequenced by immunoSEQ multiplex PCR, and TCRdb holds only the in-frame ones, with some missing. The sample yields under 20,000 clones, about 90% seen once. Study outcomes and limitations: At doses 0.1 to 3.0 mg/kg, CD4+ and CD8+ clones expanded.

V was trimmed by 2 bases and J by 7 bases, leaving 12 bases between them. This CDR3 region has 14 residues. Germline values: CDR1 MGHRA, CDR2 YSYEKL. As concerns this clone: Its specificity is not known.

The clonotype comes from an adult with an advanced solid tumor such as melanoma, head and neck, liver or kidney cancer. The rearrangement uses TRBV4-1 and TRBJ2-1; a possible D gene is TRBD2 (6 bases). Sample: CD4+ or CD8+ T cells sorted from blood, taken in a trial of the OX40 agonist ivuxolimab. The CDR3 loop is CASSQPGVGNEQFF. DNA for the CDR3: TGCGCCAGCAGCCAACCGGGAGTGGGTAATGAGCAGTTCTTC.